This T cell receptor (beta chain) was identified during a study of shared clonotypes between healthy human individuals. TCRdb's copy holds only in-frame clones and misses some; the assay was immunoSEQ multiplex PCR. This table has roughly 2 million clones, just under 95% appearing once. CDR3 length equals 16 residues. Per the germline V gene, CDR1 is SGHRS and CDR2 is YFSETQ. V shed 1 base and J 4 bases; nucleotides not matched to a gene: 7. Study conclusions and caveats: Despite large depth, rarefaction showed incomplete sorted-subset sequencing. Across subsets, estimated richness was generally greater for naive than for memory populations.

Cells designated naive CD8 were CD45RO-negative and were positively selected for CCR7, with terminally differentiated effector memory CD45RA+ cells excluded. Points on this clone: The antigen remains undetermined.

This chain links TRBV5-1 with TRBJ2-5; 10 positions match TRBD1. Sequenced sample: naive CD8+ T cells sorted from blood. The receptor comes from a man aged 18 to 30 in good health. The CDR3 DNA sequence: TGCGCCAGCAGCTTGTCTGGACAGGGGGTTTTAGAGACCCAGTACTTC. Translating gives CASSLSGQGVLETQYF.